This TCR beta chain is from a study of blood T cell repertoires in COVID-19. Germline assignment: CDR1 SGHTA and CDR2 FQGTGA. CDR3 length equals 16 residues. The V and J ends lost 4 bases and 3 bases respectively, with 17 bases between them. Assay: immunoSEQ multiplex PCR; the TCRdb copy retains only in-frame clones and omits some. Here the sample spans approximately 270,000 clones, under 90% being singletons. The TCR was taken from a woman aged 55-75 years who had recovered from COVID-19. V usage is TRBV7-3 and J usage is TRBJ2-3, with TRBD2 as a possible D gene (6 bases). Specimen: PBMCs or T cells enriched from blood (not recorded which). Here the CDR3 DNA reads TGTGCCAGCAGCTCAAAAAGGGGAGGAGGGACAGATACGCAGTATTTT. Protein sequence: CASSSKRGGGTDTQYF.